This is a list of T cell receptor beta chains from one sample in a study of identical twins. TCRdb fed the 5' RACE reads into MiXCR, producing one record per CDR3 protein. The sample holds roughly 1,500,000 distinct CDR3 sequences, less than 35% seen once. Input material: cord blood. These receptors were taken from a newborn girl in good health. Both conserved end residues are part of each CDR3. Fields, in order: CDR3 length, D gene, J gene, clone size, V gene, CDR3 DNA, CDR3 protein. The D gene is left open where the match is weak. Clone sizes are given selectively: once, few, many, or a class where the clone is expanded.

len: 14
d_gene: .
j_gene: TRBJ2-3
abundance: .
v_gene: TRBV2
CDR3nt: TGTGCCAGCAAGTTGGGGAAAAACACAGATACGCAGTATTTT
CDR3aa: CASKLGKNTDTQYF

len: 16
d_gene: TRBD2
j_gene: TRBJ2-7
abundance: .
v_gene: TRBV28
CDR3nt: TGTGCCAGCAGTTTTGTCTTTAGCGGGAGACCCCACGAGCAGTACTTC
CDR3aa: CASSFVFSGRPHEQYF

len: 17
d_gene: .
j_gene: TRBJ2-3
abundance: .
v_gene: TRBV24-1
CDR3nt: TGTGCCACCAGTGATGGTGGTACCGGACAGAGGTTAGATACGCAGTATTTT
CDR3aa: CATSDGGTGQRLDTQYF

len: 12
d_gene: .
j_gene: TRBJ1-1
abundance: .
v_gene: TRBV25-1
CDR3nt: TGTGCCAGCAGTGGGGGGTGGACTGAAGCTTTCTTT
CDR3aa: CASSGGWTEAFF

len: 12
d_gene: .
j_gene: TRBJ1-1
abundance: .
v_gene: TRBV12-3/TRBV12-4
CDR3nt: TGTGCCAGCAGTTATCCTGACCGTGATGCTTTCTTT
CDR3aa: CASSYPDRDAFF

len: 15
d_gene: .
j_gene: TRBJ2-1
abundance: .
v_gene: TRBV6-1
CDR3nt: TGTGCCAGCAGTGAATTAGGGGTGCCCACCAATGAGCAGTTCTTC
CDR3aa: CASSELGVPTNEQFF

len: 13
d_gene: .
j_gene: TRBJ1-1
abundance: .
v_gene: TRBV5-1
CDR3nt: TGCGCCAGCAGCTGGTCGGGGGTGGATGAAGCTTTCTTT
CDR3aa: CASSWSGVDEAFF

len: 15
d_gene: .
j_gene: TRBJ2-1
abundance: .
v_gene: TRBV2
CDR3nt: TGTGCCAGCATAGGCGAGAGTGCCCTTTACAATGAGCAGTTCTTC
CDR3aa: CASIGESALYNEQFF

len: 15
d_gene: .
j_gene: TRBJ2-3
abundance: .
v_gene: TRBV5-1
CDR3nt: TGCGCCAGCAGCTTGAGTTGGAGCTCCACAGATACGCAGTATTTT
CDR3aa: CASSLSWSSTDTQYF

len: 11
d_gene: .
j_gene: TRBJ2-7
abundance: few
v_gene: TRBV20-1
CDR3nt: TGCAGTGCTAGGTGGCTTTACGAGCAGTACTTC
CDR3aa: CSARWLYEQYF

len: 14
d_gene: .
j_gene: TRBJ2-1
abundance: few
v_gene: TRBV29-1
CDR3nt: TGCAGCGTTGAAAAACAGTCGTACTACAATGAGCAGTTCTTC
CDR3aa: CSVEKQSYYNEQFF

len: 16
d_gene: TRBD2
j_gene: TRBJ2-3
abundance: .
v_gene: TRBV29-1
CDR3nt: TGCAGCGTTCAACGACTGGGACTAGCGGTCACAGATACGCAGTATTTT
CDR3aa: CSVQRLGLAVTDTQYF

len: 16
d_gene: .
j_gene: TRBJ2-1
abundance: .
v_gene: TRBV4-1
CDR3nt: TGCGCCAGCAGCCCTCGTGGGGACGCCCCCAGAGGTGAGCAGTTCTTC
CDR3aa: CASSPRGDAPRGEQFF

len: 12
d_gene: .
j_gene: TRBJ1-2
abundance: once
v_gene: TRBV9
CDR3nt: TGTGCCGGCAGGCGTGGTAACTATGGCTACACCTTC
CDR3aa: CAGRRGNYGYTF

len: 13
d_gene: .
j_gene: TRBJ1-1
abundance: few
v_gene: TRBV6-1
CDR3nt: TGTGCCTTTAGGGGGGGTATGAACACTGAAGCTTTCTTT
CDR3aa: CAFRGGMNTEAFF

len: 15
d_gene: .
j_gene: TRBJ2-3
abundance: .
v_gene: TRBV3-1
CDR3nt: TGTGCCAGCAGCCCGAAGCCGGACACCTTAGATACGCAGTATTTT
CDR3aa: CASSPKPDTLDTQYF

len: 14
d_gene: .
j_gene: TRBJ2-1
abundance: .
v_gene: TRBV9
CDR3nt: TGTGCCAGCAGCGTAGCCCCACTAGATGGTGAGCAGTTCTTC
CDR3aa: CASSVAPLDGEQFF

len: 14
d_gene: .
j_gene: TRBJ2-1
abundance: .
v_gene: TRBV27
CDR3nt: TGTGCCAGTAATACGCCTGCTGCTTACAATGAGCAGTTCTTC
CDR3aa: CASNTPAAYNEQFF

len: 16
d_gene: .
j_gene: TRBJ1-6
abundance: few
v_gene: TRBV10-3
CDR3nt: TGTGCCATCAGCTCGACGGATAGAGCCTATAATTCACCCCTCCACTTT
CDR3aa: CAISSTDRAYNSPLHF

len: 16
d_gene: .
j_gene: TRBJ2-7
abundance: few
v_gene: TRBV27
CDR3nt: TGTGCCAGCACCCCTCTAGCGCCGAGCTCCTACAATGAGCAGTACTTC
CDR3aa: CASTPLAPSSYNEQYF

len: 12
d_gene: TRBD1
j_gene: TRBJ1-2
abundance: few
v_gene: TRBV10-1
CDR3nt: TGCGCCAACGGGACAGCTCGCTGGGGCTACACCTTC
CDR3aa: CANGTARWGYTF

len: 15
d_gene: .
j_gene: TRBJ2-7
abundance: few
v_gene: TRBV12-3/TRBV12-4
CDR3nt: TGTGCCAGCAGTTTAGCATATAGCGGAGTCTACGAGCAGTACTTC
CDR3aa: CASSLAYSGVYEQYF

len: 14
d_gene: .
j_gene: TRBJ2-7
abundance: .
v_gene: TRBV7-6
CDR3nt: TGTGCCAGCAGCTTCGGCAGGGGCTTTCCCGAGCAGTACTTC
CDR3aa: CASSFGRGFPEQYF

len: 13
d_gene: .
j_gene: TRBJ2-7
abundance: few
v_gene: TRBV5-1
CDR3nt: TGCGCCAGCAGCTCCGGGGCGTTGTACGAGCAGTACTTC
CDR3aa: CASSSGALYEQYF

len: 15
d_gene: .
j_gene: TRBJ2-1
abundance: .
v_gene: TRBV12-3/TRBV12-4
CDR3nt: TGTGCCAGCAGTTTCCGACTAGGAGGGCACAATGAGCAGTTCTTC
CDR3aa: CASSFRLGGHNEQFF

len: 12
d_gene: .
j_gene: TRBJ2-5
abundance: .
v_gene: TRBV18
CDR3nt: TGTGCCAGCTCACAGGTTGACAATGAGCAGTACTTC
CDR3aa: CASSQVDNEQYF

len: 14
d_gene: TRBD1
j_gene: TRBJ1-2
abundance: many
v_gene: TRBV10-3
CDR3nt: TGTGCCATCAGTGAGTTACAGGGGCCCCTTGGCTACACCTTC
CDR3aa: CAISELQGPLGYTF

len: 13
d_gene: .
j_gene: TRBJ1-6
abundance: few
v_gene: TRBV15
CDR3nt: TGTGCCACCAGCAGAGTCCCGGATTCACCCCTCCACTTT
CDR3aa: CATSRVPDSPLHF

len: 16
d_gene: .
j_gene: TRBJ2-1
abundance: few
v_gene: TRBV2
CDR3nt: TGTGCCAGCAGTGAGTTTCCCTCCAGCTCCTACAATGAGCAGTTCTTC
CDR3aa: CASSEFPSSSYNEQFF

len: 16
d_gene: TRBD2
j_gene: TRBJ2-1
abundance: .
v_gene: TRBV4-1
CDR3nt: TGCGCCAGCAGCTACCGACTAGCGGGTACCTACAATGAGCAGTTCTTC
CDR3aa: CASSYRLAGTYNEQFF

len: 17
d_gene: TRBD2
j_gene: TRBJ2-1
abundance: few
v_gene: TRBV28
CDR3nt: TGTGCCAGCACCTTCCGACTAGCGGGGTCCTCCTACAATGAGCAGTTCTTC
CDR3aa: CASTFRLAGSSYNEQFF

len: 14
d_gene: .
j_gene: TRBJ1-4
abundance: few
v_gene: TRBV20-1
CDR3nt: TGCAGTGCTAGAGATCTGGGGGCGCAGGGAAAACTGTTTTTT
CDR3aa: CSARDLGAQGKLFF

len: 15
d_gene: TRBD2
j_gene: TRBJ2-3
abundance: .
v_gene: TRBV27
CDR3nt: TGTGCCAGCAGTTCCTGGACTAGCGGGGGGATATCGCAGTATTTT
CDR3aa: CASSSWTSGGISQYF

len: 15
d_gene: .
j_gene: TRBJ1-6
abundance: .
v_gene: TRBV20-1
CDR3nt: TGCAGTGCTGTTGCCGAGGCACATCATAATTCACCCCTCCACTTT
CDR3aa: CSAVAEAHHNSPLHF

len: 15
d_gene: TRBD2
j_gene: TRBJ2-4
abundance: .
v_gene: TRBV27
CDR3nt: TGTGCCAGCAGTTTATCGGCTAGCGGGAGAAGCATTCAGTACTTC
CDR3aa: CASSLSASGRSIQYF

len: 14
d_gene: TRBD2
j_gene: TRBJ2-3
abundance: .
v_gene: TRBV5-1
CDR3nt: TGCGCCAGCAGCTATAGCGGGGGCGTAGATACGCAGTATTTT
CDR3aa: CASSYSGGVDTQYF

len: 16
d_gene: .
j_gene: TRBJ2-1
abundance: .
v_gene: TRBV10-3
CDR3nt: TGTGCCATCAGCACCACAGGGAGAAATTCCTACAATGAGCAGTTCTTC
CDR3aa: CAISTTGRNSYNEQFF

len: 17
d_gene: TRBD2
j_gene: TRBJ2-3
abundance: .
v_gene: TRBV7-9
CDR3nt: TGTGCCAGCAGCCCGACTAGACTAGCTGTGCACACAGATACGCAGTATTTT
CDR3aa: CASSPTRLAVHTDTQYF

len: 14
d_gene: .
j_gene: TRBJ1-2
abundance: .
v_gene: TRBV11-2
CDR3nt: TGTGCCAGCAGCTCGGCACGGACAGTCTATGGCTACACCTTC
CDR3aa: CASSSARTVYGYTF

len: 16
d_gene: TRBD2
j_gene: TRBJ2-3
abundance: .
v_gene: TRBV3-1
CDR3nt: TGTGCCAGCAGCGGACGACTAGCGGTTAGCACAGATACGCAGTATTTT
CDR3aa: CASSGRLAVSTDTQYF

len: 14
d_gene: TRBD2
j_gene: TRBJ2-1
abundance: .
v_gene: TRBV12-3/TRBV12-4
CDR3nt: TGTGCCAGCAGTATAGCGGGAGGGGGGAATGAGCAGTTCTTC
CDR3aa: CASSIAGGGNEQFF

len: 15
d_gene: TRBD2
j_gene: TRBJ2-3
abundance: .
v_gene: TRBV5-5
CDR3nt: TGCGCCAGCAGCTCCGTAGCGGGGGCGGGAGATACGCAGTATTTT
CDR3aa: CASSSVAGAGDTQYF

len: 13
d_gene: TRBD2
j_gene: TRBJ2-1
abundance: .
v_gene: TRBV29-1
CDR3nt: TGCAGCGCCCAGCGGGGGGACTGCAATGAGCAGTTCTTC
CDR3aa: CSAQRGDCNEQFF

len: 16
d_gene: .
j_gene: TRBJ2-3
abundance: .
v_gene: TRBV7-8
CDR3nt: TGTGCCAGCAGCTTAGTTAGGCTGGGTAGCACAGATACGCAGTATTTT
CDR3aa: CASSLVRLGSTDTQYF

len: 14
d_gene: .
j_gene: TRBJ2-7
abundance: .
v_gene: TRBV5-1
CDR3nt: TGCGCCAGCAGATCGGTAGCGATTCCCTACGAGCAGTACTTC
CDR3aa: CASRSVAIPYEQYF

len: 17
d_gene: TRBD2
j_gene: TRBJ2-7
abundance: few
v_gene: TRBV20-1
CDR3nt: TGCAGTGCTAGAGATCCGGGCGGGAGGTCCAGCTCCTACGAGCAGTACTTC
CDR3aa: CSARDPGGRSSSYEQYF